This T cell receptor (beta chain) emerged from a study of technical replicates of blood from a few donors. Assay used: immunoSEQ multiplex PCR; TCRdb lists only in-frame clones, some missing. Among nearly 80,000 clones listed, about 93% were seen once. With 7 bases clipped from V and 9 bases from J, the junction kept 11 bases outside the gene matches. The CDR3 contains 14 residues. The germline CDR1 and CDR2 sequences are SGDLS and YYNGEE. This TCR was recovered from a human donor in good health. The chain is built from TRBV9 and TRBJ2-2, with 8 bases identical to TRBD1. Input material: T cells isolated from PBMCs. For the CDR3, the DNA is TGTGCCAGCTCCGGGGACAGGAGGTTTTGGGAGCTGTTTTTT. This gives the protein CASSGDRRFWELFF. Drawing the rest from reference TRBV9 and TRBJ2-2, the complete variable domain is DSGVTQTPKHLITATGQRVTLRCSPRSGDLSVYWYQQSLDQGLQFLIQYYNGEERAKGNILERFSAQQFPDLHSELNLSSLELGDSALYFCASSGDRRFWELFFGEGSRLTVL.